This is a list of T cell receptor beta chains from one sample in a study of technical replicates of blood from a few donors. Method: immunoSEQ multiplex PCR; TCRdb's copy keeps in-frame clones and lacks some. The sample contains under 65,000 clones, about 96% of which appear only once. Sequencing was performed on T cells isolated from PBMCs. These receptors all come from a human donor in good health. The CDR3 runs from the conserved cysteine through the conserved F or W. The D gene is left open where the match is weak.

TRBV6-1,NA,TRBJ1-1,CASSVFRGTEAFF,TGTGCCAGCAGTGTCTTCAGGGGCACTGAAGCTTTCTTT
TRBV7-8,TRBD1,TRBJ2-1,CASSPTGTGTSYNEQFF,TGTGCCAGCAGCCCGACCGGGACAGGGACTTCCTACAATGAGCAGTTCTTC
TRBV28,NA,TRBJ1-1,CASRQGETEAFF,TGTGCCAGCAGACAGGGAGAGACTGAAGCTTTCTTT
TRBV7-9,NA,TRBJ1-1,CASSLASYRGEAFF,TGTGCCAGCAGCTTAGCGAGTTACCGGGGTGAAGCTTTCTTT
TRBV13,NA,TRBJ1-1,CASSLGPGGTTEAFF,TGTGCCAGCAGCTTAGGCCCGGGGGGGACCACTGAAGCTTTCTTT
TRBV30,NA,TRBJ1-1,CAWRTPGQNTEAFF,TGTGCCTGGAGGACTCCGGGACAGAACACTGAAGCTTTCTTT
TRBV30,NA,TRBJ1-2,CAARIRSNYGYTF,TGTGCCGCTAGGATTCGGAGTAACTATGGCTACACCTTC
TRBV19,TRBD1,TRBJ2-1,CASSIPGDSSYNEQFF,TGTGCCAGTAGTATCCCAGGGGACAGCTCCTACAATGAGCAGTTCTTC
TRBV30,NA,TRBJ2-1,CAWSARGEQFF,TGTGCCTGGAGCGCGAGAGGGGAGCAGTTCTTC
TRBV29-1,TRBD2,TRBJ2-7,CSVDREGAEQYF,TGCAGCGTTGACAGGGAGGGAGCCGAGCAGTACTTC
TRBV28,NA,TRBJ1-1,CASSFPGIGSEAFF,TGTGCCAGCAGTTTCCCAGGGATAGGGTCTGAAGCTTTCTTT